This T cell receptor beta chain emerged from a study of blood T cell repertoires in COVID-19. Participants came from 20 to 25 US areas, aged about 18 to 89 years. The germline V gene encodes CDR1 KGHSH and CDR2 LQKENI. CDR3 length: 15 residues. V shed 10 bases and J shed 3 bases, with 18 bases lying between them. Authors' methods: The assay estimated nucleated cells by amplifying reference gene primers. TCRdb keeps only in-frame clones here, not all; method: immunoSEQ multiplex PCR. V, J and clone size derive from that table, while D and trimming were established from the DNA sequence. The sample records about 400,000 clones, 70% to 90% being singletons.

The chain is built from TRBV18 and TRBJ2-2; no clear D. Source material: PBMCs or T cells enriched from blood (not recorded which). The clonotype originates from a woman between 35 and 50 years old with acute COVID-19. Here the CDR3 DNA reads TGTGCCACATTAGACCGGAGAGTAGACACCGGGGAGCTGTTTTTT. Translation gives CATLDRRVDTGELFF.